This T cell receptor beta chain was sequenced in a study of T-cell reconstitution after alpha-beta-depleted transplantation in children. Germline CDR1 is SGHKS and CDR2 is YYEKEE (reference sequence). Trimming left V 0 bases short and J 6 bases short, with 13 bases between. This CDR3 comprises 14 residues. The library targeted TCRbeta and was prepared with unique molecular identifiers. A single record per CDR3 protein comes from TCRdb applying MiXCR to the PCR reads. Counted here are 100,000 or so distinct CDR3 sequences, 12% occurring once; the ten biggest clones make up more than 11%. This clonotype was picked up many times.

This TCR came from a human donor who donated a stem cell graft to a child with inherited bone marrow failure. Sample: PBMCs from the stem cell graft donor, taken from the stem cell graft. This sequence joins TRBV5-5 and TRBJ2-7; D might be TRBD1 (5 bases). Written as DNA, the CDR3 is TGTGCCAGCAGCTTGGTGGCAGGGCCTCTCGAGCAGTACTTC. Translated, it gives CASSLVAGPLEQYF.